This passage covers 24 T cell receptor beta chains from one sample sequenced in a study of T cell repertoires in cytomegalovirus infection. The antigens of these receptors remain unknown. TCRdb ran MiXCR on the reads and lists one entry per CDR3 protein. The sample lists about 830,000 distinct CDR3 sequences; about 33% were seen once. The material sequenced was cultured CD8+ T cells from PBMCs, taken from culture after CMV antigen stimulation. The receptors were sampled from a human donor in good health (CMV status not recorded). Some clones in this sample may be carry-over from other donors' samples.

V usage is TRBV2 and J usage is TRBJ2-2, with 9 bases matching TRBD2. With V trimmed by 3 bases and J by 8 bases, 7 bases remained unmatched. Germline CDR1 is SNHLY and CDR2 is FYNNEI. The CDR3 spans 15 residues. The CDR3 nucleotides read TGTGCCAGCAGTGACCGACTAGCGGCAACGGGGGAGCTGTTTTTT. It encodes CASSDRLAATGELFF.

This chain uses TRBV14 with TRBJ1-2; D remains unclear. V lost 6 bases and J lost 4, with 15 bases in between. Germline V gene data show CDR1 as SGHDN and CDR2 as FVKESK. CDR3 length: 14 amino acids. CDR3 sequence reads: CASSFNGLGYGYTF. In nucleotides, the CDR3 is TGTGCCAGCAGTTTCAACGGACTAGGCTATGGCTACACCTTC.

This clonotype has a count of ten or more. The chain is built from TRBV11-2 and TRBJ2-5; 9 positions match TRBD1. Losses at the gene ends were 4 bases for V and 5 bases for J; bases not matched to a gene: 5. The V gene's germline CDR1 is SGHAT and CDR2 FQNNGV. The CDR3 sequence is 14 residues long. CDR3: CASSSGQGTETQYF. The DNA of the CDR3 is TGTGCCAGCAGCTCAGGACAGGGGACTGAGACCCAGTACTTC. Full variable domain (rest looked up from reference TRBV11-2 and TRBJ2-5): EAGVAQSPRYKIIEKRQSVAFWCNPISGHATLYWYQQILGQGPKLLIQFQNNGVVDDSQLPKDRFSAERLKGVDSTLKIQPAKLEDSAVYLCASSSGQGTETQYFGPGTRLLVL.

Notes on this clonotype: Just one base apart from a much larger clone, this may be a read error. The rearrangement links TRBV7-8 to TRBJ2-3; D gene ambiguous. The germline V gene encodes CDR1 SGHVS and CDR2 FQNEAQ. The CDR3 runs to 14 residues. The CDR3 reads CVSSLERSTDTQYF. The CDR3 DNA is TGTGTCAGCAGCTTGGAAAGGAGCACAGATACGCAGTATTTT.

This clonotype was seen only a few times. The chain is built from TRBV12-3 or TRBV12-4 and TRBJ2-7; TRBD2 matches at 12 bases. This CDR3 has 14 amino acids. Trimming cost V 4 bases and J 6 bases; bases outside gene matches: 4. CDR3 sequence: CASSSSGGASEQYF. DNA for the CDR3: TGTGCCAGCAGTTCTAGCGGGGGGGCCTCCGAGCAGTACTTC.

Ten or more counts support this clonotype. V usage is TRBV7-2 and J usage is TRBJ2-5; 11 bases match TRBD2. The CDR3 consists of 19 residues. J was trimmed by 4 bases and V by 1 base; bases with no gene match: 14. The germline V gene has CDR1 SGHTA and CDR2 FQGNSA. DNA of the CDR3: TGTGCCAGCAGCTTAGTTTTTCGGTTAGCGGGGGGGCGACGAGAGACCCAGTACTTC. It is translated as CASSLVFRLAGGRRETQYF.

This clonotype turned up a few times. The chain employs TRBV19 and TRBJ1-1, with TRBD1 matching over 10 bases. CDR1 is LNHDA and CDR2 is SQIVND in the germline V gene (reference sequence). The CDR3 spans 15 residues. The J segment lost 3 bases and the V segment lost 5 bases, leaving 6 bases of the junction unmatched. In DNA form, the CDR3 reads TGTGCCAGTAGTCCGACCGGGACAGGGGACACTGAAGCTTTCTTT. This gives the protein CASSPTGTGDTEAFF.

The rearrangement joins TRBV27 to TRBJ2-7; tentative D call: TRBD2 (5 bases). This CDR3 contains 15 residues. The V gene lost 4 bases and the J gene lost 2 bases, with 15 bases spanning the gap. Germline values: CDR1 MNHEY, CDR2 SMNVEV (reference sequence). CDR3 DNA: TGTGCCAGCAGTTGGAGCGGAAGCCAGGCCTACGAGCAGTACTTC. Translated, it gives CASSWSGSQAYEQYF.

This clonotype showed up many times. The J gene is TRBJ2-7, the V gene TRBV7-9; D possibly corresponds to TRBD2 (6 bases). The germline V gene has CDR1 SEHNR and CDR2 FQNEAQ (reference sequence). Deletions cut 4 bases from V and 7 bases from J, with 11 bases between. The length of the CDR3 is 12 residues. The CDR3: CASSSPGGEQYF. The CDR3 DNA sequence: TGTGCCAGCAGCTCGCCCGGAGGGGAGCAGTACTTC. The complete variable domain, with remaining parts taken from reference TRBV7-9 and TRBJ2-7, reads DTGVSQNPRHKITKRGQNVTFRCDPISEHNRLYWYRQTLGQGPEFLTYFQNEAQLEKSRLLSDRFSAERPKGSFSTLEIQRTEQGDSAMYLCASSSPGGEQYFGPGTRLTVT.

In DNA, the CDR3 is TGCGCCAGCAGCCAAGCACAGGCCGCCTACGAGCAGTACTTC. It codes for CASSQAQAAYEQYF. The V and J genes are TRBV4-1 and TRBJ2-7; maybe TRBD1 (5 bases). Germline V gives CDR1 MGHRA, CDR2 YSYEKL. Trimming pared 1 base from V and 2 bases from J, leaving 9 bases between. The CDR3 is 14 amino acids.

This chain links TRBV7-9 with TRBJ1-1; D is perhaps TRBD1 (5 bases). Germline values: CDR1 SEHNR, CDR2 FQNEAQ (reference sequence). V was trimmed by 6 bases and J by 3 bases, leaving 14 bases between them. The CDR3 runs 14 residues. The CDR3 nucleotides read TGTGCCAGCAGGGATCAGCCGGGGGACACTGAAGCTTTCTTT. Translated, it gives CASRDQPGDTEAFF.

This clonotype was seen repeatedly, ten times or more. The chain couples TRBV12-3 or TRBV12-4 to TRBJ1-2; D uncertain. Trimming took off 2 bases at V and 5 bases at J, with 9 bases between the two ends. There are 13 residues in the CDR3. CDR3 amino acids: CASSLSVWYGYTF. The DNA for the CDR3 is TGTGCCAGCAGTTTATCAGTCTGGTATGGCTACACCTTC.

This clonotype appeared many times. The chain couples TRBV7-2 to TRBJ1-5; 7 nucleotides agree with TRBD1. Per germline, CDR1 SGHTA and CDR2 FQGNSA. Trimming cost V 1 base and J 0 bases; bases outside gene matches: 9. This CDR3 region has 18 residues. CDR3 sequence (DNA): TGTGCCAGCAGCTTAGTCGGGACAGCTTATATTAGCAATCAGCCCCAGCATTTT. It encodes CASSLVGTAYISNQPQHF.

A remark on this clonotype: A read error may account for a junction end that differs from germline. This sequence joins TRBV7-2 and TRBJ2-1; D not resolved. CDR3 length: 16 residues. Germline-derived CDR1 and CDR2 are SGHTA and FQGNSA. CDR3 amino acids: CANSPHRKSSYNEQFF. CDR3 DNA: TGTGCCAACAGCCCCCACCGGAAGAGCTCCTACAATGAGCAGTTCTTC.

Only a few counts were recorded for this clonotype. The V and J genes are TRBV12-3 or TRBV12-4 and TRBJ2-3, with 7 bases that match TRBD2. The CDR3 spans 16 residues. J was trimmed by 0 bases and V by 6 bases; bases with no gene match: 9. The CDR3 protein is CASSLTSIASTDTQYF. The CDR3 DNA follows: TGTGCCAGCAGCCTGACTAGCATAGCTAGCACAGATACGCAGTATTTT.

This clonotype was seen a few times. The chain joins TRBV7-6 to TRBJ2-5; D is perhaps TRBD1 (5 bases). The CDR3 consists of 15 residues. V lost 1 base, J lost 5 bases, and 14 bases lay in between. The V gene's germline CDR1 is SGHVS and CDR2 FNYEAQ. CDR3 sequence (DNA): TGTGCCAGCAGCTTAGGTCGCAGGGAAGAGGAGACCCAGTACTTC. Its translation is CASSLGRREEETQYF.

This clonotype has a handful of counts. The V gene is TRBV6-1, the J gene TRBJ1-5; a possible D gene is TRBD1 (6 bases). Germline CDR1 and CDR2: MNHNS and SASEGT. Between the trimmed V and J ends, which lost 10 bases and 7 bases, there was a span of 17 bases. The CDR3 loop spans 13 amino acids. The CDR3 here is CATNSRGRQPQHF. CDR3 bases: TGTGCCACCAATTCCAGGGGACGGCAGCCCCAGCATTTT.

V is TRBV27 and J is TRBJ1-1, with D perhaps TRBD1 (6 bases). The ends were cut back, 2 bases at V and 4 bases at J, with 11 bases in the middle. This CDR3 is 14 amino acids long. Germline loops: CDR1 MNHEY, CDR2 SMNVEV (reference sequence). The CDR3 loop is CASSLQGIGTEAFF. CDR3 DNA sequence: TGTGCCAGCAGTTTACAGGGGATCGGCACTGAAGCTTTCTTT.

This clonotype was seen repeatedly, ten times or more. The CDR3 region is CASSPQGARGSYEQYV. The CDR3 region has the DNA TGTGCCAGCAGCCCACAGGGGGCACGAGGATCCTACGAGCAGTACGTC. This rearrangement joins TRBV6-1 to TRBJ2-7, with 9 nucleotides matching TRBD1. Germline V gives CDR1 MNHNS, CDR2 SASEGT. Trimming removed 6 bases from V and 1 base from J; junction bases left unmatched: 10. The CDR3 runs 16 residues.

This clonotype was observed a single time. The chain uses TRBV10-2 and TRBJ2-7, with D unclear. The V end lost 2 bases, the J end lost 3 bases, and 17 bases lay between the germline ends. Per the germline V gene, CDR1 is WSHSY and CDR2 is SAAADI. The CDR3 sequence is 16 residues long. CDR3 sequence reads: CASSEIPGSVFYEQYF. CDR3 DNA: TGCGCCAGCAGTGAGATTCCCGGCTCGGTTTTCTACGAGCAGTACTTC.

The chain is built from TRBV11-2 and TRBJ1-6; unclear D gene. The length of the CDR3 is 16 residues. Per the germline V gene, CDR1 is SGHAT and CDR2 is FQNNGV. Deletions cut 5 bases from V and 5 bases from J, with 16 bases between. CDR3 nucleotides: TGTGCCAGCAGCGCCTTTGGTTCGGAGAATAATTCACCCCTCCACTTT. Translated, it gives CASSAFGSENNSPLHF.

CDR3 sequence: CASSLSSGGNLAKNIQYF. CDR3 in DNA: TGTGCCAGCAGCTTATCTAGCGGGGGAAATCTAGCCAAAAACATTCAGTACTTC. V and J are TRBV7-4 and TRBJ2-4; 10 nucleotides match TRBD2. With V trimmed by 2 bases and J by 0 bases, 7 bases remained unmatched. This CDR3 has 18 residues. CDR1 is SGHVT, CDR2 SQSDAQ, per germline. The entire variable domain, with the rest obtained from reference TRBV7-4 and TRBJ2-4, is as follows: GAGVSQSPRYKVAKRGRDVALRCDSISGHVTLYWYRQTLGQGSEVLTYSQSDAQRDKSGRPSGRFSAERPERSVSTLKIQRTEQGDSAVYLCASSLSSGGNLAKNIQYFGAGTRLSVL.

This sequence joins TRBV10-3 and TRBJ1-2; maybe TRBD1 (6 bases). Germline assignment: CDR1 ENHRY and CDR2 SYGVKD. This CDR3 contains 15 residues. Trimming shortened V by 0 bases and J by 7 bases, and 15 bases separated the two germline ends. In nucleotides, the CDR3 is TGTGCCATCAGTGAGTCTCAGGGGTCAGCACGTGGCTACACCTTC. Its protein product is CAISESQGSARGYTF.

This clonotype came up many times. The chain recombines TRBV6-2 or TRBV6-3 with TRBJ2-7, with D possibly being TRBD1 or TRBD2 (6 bases each). V lost 5 bases and J lost 3, with 11 bases in between. The CDR3 is 13 amino acids. Germline-derived CDR1 and CDR2 are MNHEY and SVGEGT. CDR3 in DNA: TGTGCCAGCAGTAGGGGGGTTGACTACGAGCAGTACTTC. It is translated as CASSRGVDYEQYF.